The clone carrying this TCR beta chain was seen a few times. Its antigen is undetermined. These data come from a study of blood T cells in healthy people across ages. Study observations and caveats: The donors' CMV status was not determined, possibly confounding changes in expanded clonotypes.

Primed by a sample-barcoded 5' primer and a J-beta primer mix, a second PCR proceeded for about 7 to 11 cycles. TCRdb re-derived calls from the 5' RACE reads in MiXCR, one entry per CDR3 protein. This sample has 1.4 million to 1.5 million distinct CDR3 sequences, with 42% found just once. The TCR was taken from a young woman in good health. The specimen was blood.

This CDR3 reads CAISARSTSGNPITSNEQFF. DNA for the CDR3: TGTGCCATCAGTGCCCGGTCGACTAGCGGAAACCCTATCACGTCCAATGAGCAGTTCTTC. The rearrangement links TRBV10-3 to TRBJ2-1; TRBD2 agrees at 9 bases. CDR1 ENHRY and CDR2 SYGVKD come from the germline V gene. Trimming took 4 bases from V and 6 from J; bases not matched to a gene: 22. CDR3 size: 20 residues.